A selection of T cell receptor beta chains follows, all from one sample in a study of CD8 T cells in ankylosing spondylitis. Each CDR3 protein gets one entry after TCRdb re-called the 5' RACE reads with MiXCR. The sample holds fewer than 550,000 distinct CDR3 sequences, approximately 5.3% seen once. The sequencing input was blood, either unsorted or a sorted T cell fraction (not recorded which). These receptor sequences come from a male donor with ankylosing spondylitis. CDR3s include the opening cysteine and the closing phenylalanine or tryptophan. Each record gives: D gene, J gene, V gene, CDR3 length, clone size, CDR3 DNA, CDR3 protein. D genes are given only for firm matches. Rows may omit the clone size; those that give it use once, few, many or a size class.

D gene: TRBD2; J gene: TRBJ2-1; V gene: TRBV29-1; CDR3 length: 18; clone size: many; CDR3 DNA: TGCAGCGTTGAAGGGGGACTAGCGGAGCTAAGAACCTACAATGAGCAGTTCTTC; CDR3 protein: CSVEGGLAELRTYNEQFF
D gene: TRBD2; J gene: TRBJ2-3; V gene: TRBV20-1; CDR3 length: 16; clone size: few; CDR3 DNA: TGCAGTGCTAGAAACGGACTAGCGGGGCACACAGATACGCAGTATTTT; CDR3 protein: CSARNGLAGHTDTQYF
D gene: TRBD1; J gene: TRBJ1-1; V gene: TRBV6-1; CDR3 length: 12; clone size: many; CDR3 DNA: TGTGCCTCCCAGGCAGGGGGGACTGAAGCTTTCTTT; CDR3 protein: CASQAGGTEAFF
D gene: .; J gene: TRBJ1-6; V gene: TRBV27; CDR3 length: 14; clone size: many; CDR3 DNA: TGTGCCAGCAACCCGGACGGATATAATTCACCCCTCCACTTT; CDR3 protein: CASNPDGYNSPLHF
D gene: .; J gene: TRBJ2-7; V gene: TRBV29-1; CDR3 length: 13; clone size: many; CDR3 DNA: TGCAGCGTTTGGACCTCAATAGGGTCCGAGCAGTACTTC; CDR3 protein: CSVWTSIGSEQYF
D gene: .; J gene: TRBJ2-3; V gene: TRBV27; CDR3 length: 16; clone size: many; CDR3 DNA: TGTGCCAGCAGTCCCTCGTGGGGGGACAGCACAGATACGCAGTATTTT; CDR3 protein: CASSPSWGDSTDTQYF
D gene: .; J gene: TRBJ2-7; V gene: TRBV12-3/TRBV12-4; CDR3 length: 14; clone size: many; CDR3 DNA: TGTGCCAGCAGTCGGGACCGTTCTTCCTACGAGCAGTACTTC; CDR3 protein: CASSRDRSSYEQYF
D gene: .; J gene: TRBJ2-4; V gene: TRBV5-1; CDR3 length: 16; clone size: many; CDR3 DNA: TGCGCCAGCAGCTTGGGGAGCTTTAGGGGTCTGGACATTCAGTACTTC; CDR3 protein: CASSLGSFRGLDIQYF
D gene: TRBD2; J gene: TRBJ2-2; V gene: TRBV11-2; CDR3 length: 18; clone size: many; CDR3 DNA: TGTGCCAGCAGCATGGGACTAGCGGGAGTGAGTAACACCGGGGAGCTGTTTTTT; CDR3 protein: CASSMGLAGVSNTGELFF
D gene: .; J gene: TRBJ2-7; V gene: TRBV4-3; CDR3 length: 13; clone size: .; CDR3 DNA: TGCGCCAGCAGCCCCCTAGCGGGGACAGGGTTGTACTTC; CDR3 protein: CASSPLAGTGLYF
D gene: .; J gene: TRBJ2-1; V gene: TRBV5-1; CDR3 length: 13; clone size: many; CDR3 DNA: TGCGCCAGCAGCTTGGGGGAAATTGGTGAGCAGTTCTTC; CDR3 protein: CASSLGEIGEQFF
D gene: .; J gene: TRBJ2-2; V gene: TRBV6-1; CDR3 length: 15; clone size: many; CDR3 DNA: TGTGCCAGCAGTGAACAGGTTGAAAGCACCGGGGAGCTGTTTTTT; CDR3 protein: CASSEQVESTGELFF
D gene: .; J gene: TRBJ2-5; V gene: TRBV20-1; CDR3 length: 14; clone size: many; CDR3 DNA: TGCAGTGCTAGAATGGGGGGGCCAGAAGAGACCCAGTACTTC; CDR3 protein: CSARMGGPEETQYF
D gene: .; J gene: TRBJ1-6; V gene: TRBV7-9; CDR3 length: 12; clone size: many; CDR3 DNA: TGTGCCAGCAGCTTTACGAATTCACCCCTCCACTTT; CDR3 protein: CASSFTNSPLHF
D gene: .; J gene: TRBJ2-1; V gene: TRBV5-1; CDR3 length: 12; clone size: many; CDR3 DNA: TGCGCCAGCAGCTTCGGCCTCGAGGAGCAGTTCTTC; CDR3 protein: CASSFGLEEQFF
D gene: .; J gene: TRBJ2-2; V gene: TRBV20-1; CDR3 length: 17; clone size: few; CDR3 DNA: TGCAGTGCTCGGGGGCGGGGCGGGGACGCGAACACCGGGGAGCTGTTTTTT; CDR3 protein: CSARGRGGDANTGELFF
D gene: TRBD1; J gene: TRBJ1-2; V gene: TRBV4-1; CDR3 length: 16; clone size: many; CDR3 DNA: TGCGCCAGCAGCCAAGTTTGGACGGGGGACAGCTATGGCTACACCTTC; CDR3 protein: CASSQVWTGDSYGYTF
D gene: TRBD2; J gene: TRBJ2-3; V gene: TRBV20-1; CDR3 length: 13; clone size: many; CDR3 DNA: TGCAGTGCTCGGAGACTAGCGGGGAGTACGCAGTATTTT; CDR3 protein: CSARRLAGSTQYF
D gene: TRBD1; J gene: TRBJ2-2; V gene: TRBV7-9; CDR3 length: 15; clone size: many; CDR3 DNA: TGTGCCAGCAGCCCATGGACAGGGAACACCGGGGAGCTGTTTTTT; CDR3 protein: CASSPWTGNTGELFF
D gene: .; J gene: TRBJ1-6; V gene: TRBV4-1; CDR3 length: 14; clone size: many; CDR3 DNA: TGCGCCAGCAGCATGGGGTCTACGTCTTCACCCCTCCACTTT; CDR3 protein: CASSMGSTSSPLHF
D gene: .; J gene: TRBJ1-5; V gene: TRBV20-1; CDR3 length: 13; clone size: many; CDR3 DNA: TGCAGTGCTAGTCGGGGTTACAATCAGCCCCAGCATTTT; CDR3 protein: CSASRGYNQPQHF
D gene: .; J gene: TRBJ2-7; V gene: TRBV7-2; CDR3 length: 15; clone size: .; CDR3 DNA: TGTGCCAGCAGCCCAGGGGGGGGGCGCTTAGGCGAGCAGTACTTC; CDR3 protein: CASSPGGGRLGEQYF
D gene: .; J gene: TRBJ1-2; V gene: TRBV10-3; CDR3 length: 13; clone size: many; CDR3 DNA: TGTGCCATCACTGTAGCCGAGGGAGTGGACTACACCTTC; CDR3 protein: CAITVAEGVDYTF
D gene: .; J gene: TRBJ2-2; V gene: TRBV20-1; CDR3 length: 14; clone size: many; CDR3 DNA: TGCAGTGCTCGACCCCCGCGGGACACCGGGGAGCTGTTTTTT; CDR3 protein: CSARPPRDTGELFF
D gene: .; J gene: TRBJ2-6; V gene: TRBV12-3/TRBV12-4; CDR3 length: 20; clone size: few; CDR3 DNA: TGTGCCAGCCGGGGCAGGGAACCCTACAGTTATTTGTCTGGGGCCAACGTCCTGACTTTC; CDR3 protein: CASRGREPYSYLSGANVLTF
D gene: .; J gene: TRBJ1-3; V gene: TRBV7-2; CDR3 length: 13; clone size: .; CDR3 DNA: TGTGCCAGCAGCTTTCTAGATGTGGACACCATATATTTT; CDR3 protein: CASSFLDVDTIYF
D gene: TRBD2; J gene: TRBJ2-2; V gene: TRBV28; CDR3 length: 16; clone size: many; CDR3 DNA: TGTGCCAGCAGTTCCCTTTTGGTAGCGGGATACGGGGAGCTGTTTTTT; CDR3 protein: CASSSLLVAGYGELFF
D gene: TRBD1; J gene: TRBJ1-1; V gene: TRBV10-3; CDR3 length: 13; clone size: many; CDR3 DNA: TGTGCCATCAGCCAAGACAGGGTACTTGAAGCTTTCTTT; CDR3 protein: CAISQDRVLEAFF
D gene: .; J gene: TRBJ2-1; V gene: TRBV4-3; CDR3 length: 14; clone size: many; CDR3 DNA: TGCGCCAGCAGCCAAGATCTAGGGTTGTTTTATCAGTTCTTC; CDR3 protein: CASSQDLGLFYQFF
D gene: .; J gene: TRBJ2-3; V gene: TRBV9; CDR3 length: 13; clone size: many; CDR3 DNA: TGTGCCAGCAGCGTAGCAATCCCCGATACGCAGTATTTT; CDR3 protein: CASSVAIPDTQYF
D gene: .; J gene: TRBJ2-7; V gene: TRBV12-3/TRBV12-4; CDR3 length: 15; clone size: many; CDR3 DNA: TGTGCCAGCAGTCCAACCGGGACGGTAATTTACGAGCAGTACTTC; CDR3 protein: CASSPTGTVIYEQYF
D gene: .; J gene: TRBJ1-2; V gene: TRBV10-3; CDR3 length: 13; clone size: .; CDR3 DNA: TGTGCCATCGGCCCCGGGCCAGCCTATGGCTACACCTTC; CDR3 protein: CAIGPGPAYGYTF
D gene: .; J gene: TRBJ2-1; V gene: TRBV10-3; CDR3 length: 16; clone size: many; CDR3 DNA: TGTGCCATCAGTCAAATTCTCTCACTTGGGAGGAATGAGCAGTTCTTC; CDR3 protein: CAISQILSLGRNEQFF
D gene: .; J gene: TRBJ2-2; V gene: TRBV6-2/TRBV6-3; CDR3 length: 13; clone size: few; CDR3 DNA: TGTGCCAGCAGAAGAACAGGTTCCGGGGAGCTGTTTTTT; CDR3 protein: CASRRTGSGELFF
D gene: .; J gene: TRBJ1-2; V gene: TRBV4-3; CDR3 length: 14; clone size: many; CDR3 DNA: TGCGCCAGCAGCCTAGGGGGGGTGGAGATCGGCTACACCTTC; CDR3 protein: CASSLGGVEIGYTF
D gene: TRBD1; J gene: TRBJ2-7; V gene: TRBV12-3/TRBV12-4; CDR3 length: 13; clone size: many; CDR3 DNA: TGTGCCAGCAGTCAGGGACAGCTGTACGAGCAGTACTTC; CDR3 protein: CASSQGQLYEQYF
D gene: .; J gene: TRBJ2-2; V gene: TRBV29-1; CDR3 length: 15; clone size: many; CDR3 DNA: TGCAGCGTAGCTCGAGGCGTAGGATTCACCGGGGAGCTGTTTTTT; CDR3 protein: CSVARGVGFTGELFF
D gene: .; J gene: TRBJ1-3; V gene: TRBV6-1; CDR3 length: 15; clone size: many; CDR3 DNA: TGTGCCAGCAGCTTTCGACGGTTGTCTGGAAACACCATATATTTT; CDR3 protein: CASSFRRLSGNTIYF
D gene: TRBD1; J gene: TRBJ2-3; V gene: TRBV27; CDR3 length: 14; clone size: many; CDR3 DNA: TGTGCCAGCAGTTGGGGGACAGGCACAGATACGCAGTATTTT; CDR3 protein: CASSWGTGTDTQYF
D gene: .; J gene: TRBJ1-4; V gene: TRBV5-5; CDR3 length: 14; clone size: many; CDR3 DNA: TGTGCCAGCAGCTATGACAGATTTAATGAAAAACTGTTTTTT; CDR3 protein: CASSYDRFNEKLFF
D gene: TRBD1; J gene: TRBJ2-7; V gene: TRBV27; CDR3 length: 15; clone size: .; CDR3 DNA: TGTGCCAGCAGTCTCCGGACAGGGGGCATAGACGAGCAGTACTTC; CDR3 protein: CASSLRTGGIDEQYF
D gene: TRBD2; J gene: TRBJ2-7; V gene: TRBV5-1; CDR3 length: 16; clone size: few; CDR3 DNA: TGCGCCAGCAGCCGCGGACTAGCGGGAGCGACCTACGAGCAGTACTTC; CDR3 protein: CASSRGLAGATYEQYF
D gene: .; J gene: TRBJ2-1; V gene: TRBV9; CDR3 length: 16; clone size: many; CDR3 DNA: TGTGCCAGCAGCCCCTGGGTAGAGCGGTCTGGCAATGAGCAGTTCTTC; CDR3 protein: CASSPWVERSGNEQFF
D gene: .; J gene: TRBJ2-7; V gene: TRBV6-2/TRBV6-3; CDR3 length: 12; clone size: many; CDR3 DNA: TGTGCCAGCAGTATTACACAATACGAGCAGTACTTC; CDR3 protein: CASSITQYEQYF
D gene: .; J gene: TRBJ2-5; V gene: TRBV29-1; CDR3 length: 12; clone size: many; CDR3 DNA: TGCAGCGTTGAACGTCTCTGGGGGACCCAGTACTTC; CDR3 protein: CSVERLWGTQYF
D gene: .; J gene: TRBJ1-6; V gene: TRBV2; CDR3 length: 13; clone size: .; CDR3 DNA: TGTGCCAGCAGAAGGCAGAGGGATTCACCCCTCCACTTT; CDR3 protein: CASRRQRDSPLHF
D gene: .; J gene: TRBJ2-7; V gene: TRBV5-4; CDR3 length: 13; clone size: .; CDR3 DNA: TGTGCCAGGGGCCTAGGGGGGAGCTACGAGCAGTACTTC; CDR3 protein: CARGLGGSYEQYF
D gene: TRBD2; J gene: TRBJ2-4; V gene: TRBV4-2; CDR3 length: 14; clone size: .; CDR3 DNA: TGTGCCAGCAGCCAAGGAGGGCTAGCGGCCATTCAGTACTTC; CDR3 protein: CASSQGGLAAIQYF
D gene: TRBD2; J gene: TRBJ2-7; V gene: TRBV5-1; CDR3 length: 16; clone size: .; CDR3 DNA: TGCGCCAGCAGCCGGGGACTAGCGGGGTACTCCTACGAGCAGTACTTC; CDR3 protein: CASSRGLAGYSYEQYF
D gene: .; J gene: TRBJ2-7; V gene: TRBV11-2; CDR3 length: 12; clone size: many; CDR3 DNA: TGTGCCAGCAGCCTAATTAGTCCCGAGCAGTACTTC; CDR3 protein: CASSLISPEQYF
D gene: TRBD2; J gene: TRBJ2-1; V gene: TRBV10-3; CDR3 length: 16; clone size: .; CDR3 DNA: TGTGCCATCGGGACAAGGCGGGAGGGCCTGAACAATGAGCAGTTCTTC; CDR3 protein: CAIGTRREGLNNEQFF
D gene: .; J gene: TRBJ2-5; V gene: TRBV7-9; CDR3 length: 14; clone size: .; CDR3 DNA: TGTGCCAGCAGCTTAGCAACACGAAAAGAGACCCAGTACTTC; CDR3 protein: CASSLATRKETQYF
D gene: .; J gene: TRBJ1-1; V gene: TRBV6-5; CDR3 length: 15; clone size: many; CDR3 DNA: TGTGCCAGCAGTTACCAAGTACAGGTCCACACTGAAGCTTTCTTT; CDR3 protein: CASSYQVQVHTEAFF
D gene: .; J gene: TRBJ2-5; V gene: TRBV18; CDR3 length: 15; clone size: .; CDR3 DNA: TGTGCCAGCTCACCAATTGGGGGAGCTCTGGAGACCCAGTACTTC; CDR3 protein: CASSPIGGALETQYF
D gene: TRBD1; J gene: TRBJ2-3; V gene: TRBV2; CDR3 length: 14; clone size: .; CDR3 DNA: TGTGCCAGCAAACGACAGGGGCCCACAGATACGCAGTATTTT; CDR3 protein: CASKRQGPTDTQYF